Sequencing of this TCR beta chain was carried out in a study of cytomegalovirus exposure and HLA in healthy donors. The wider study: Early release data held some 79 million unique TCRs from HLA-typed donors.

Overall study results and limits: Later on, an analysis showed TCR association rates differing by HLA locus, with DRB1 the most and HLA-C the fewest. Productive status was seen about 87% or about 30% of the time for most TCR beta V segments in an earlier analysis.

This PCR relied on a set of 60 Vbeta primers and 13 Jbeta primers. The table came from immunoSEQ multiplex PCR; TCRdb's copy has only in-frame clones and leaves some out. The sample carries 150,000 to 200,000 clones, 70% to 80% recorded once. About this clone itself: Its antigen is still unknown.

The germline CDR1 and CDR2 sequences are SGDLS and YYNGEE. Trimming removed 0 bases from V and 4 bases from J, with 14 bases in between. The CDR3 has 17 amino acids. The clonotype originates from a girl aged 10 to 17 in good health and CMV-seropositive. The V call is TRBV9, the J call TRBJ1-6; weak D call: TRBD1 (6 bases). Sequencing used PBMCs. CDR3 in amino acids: CASSVAATGPYNSPLHF. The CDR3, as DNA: TGTGCCAGCAGCGTAGCCGCCACAGGGCCGTATAATTCACCCCTCCACTTT.